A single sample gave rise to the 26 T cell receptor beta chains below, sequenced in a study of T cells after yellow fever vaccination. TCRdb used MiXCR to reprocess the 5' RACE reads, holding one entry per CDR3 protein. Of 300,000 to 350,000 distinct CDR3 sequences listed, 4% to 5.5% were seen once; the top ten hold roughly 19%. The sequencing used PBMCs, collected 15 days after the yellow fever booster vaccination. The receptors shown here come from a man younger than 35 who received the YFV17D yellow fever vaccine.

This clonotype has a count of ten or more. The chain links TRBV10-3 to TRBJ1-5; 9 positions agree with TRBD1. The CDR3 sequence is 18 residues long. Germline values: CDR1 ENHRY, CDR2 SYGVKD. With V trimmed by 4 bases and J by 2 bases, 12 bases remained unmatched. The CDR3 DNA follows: TGTGCCATCAGTGGCTCCTCGACAGGGGGATCGGGCAATCAGCCCCAGCATTTT. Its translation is CAISGSSTGGSGNQPQHF.

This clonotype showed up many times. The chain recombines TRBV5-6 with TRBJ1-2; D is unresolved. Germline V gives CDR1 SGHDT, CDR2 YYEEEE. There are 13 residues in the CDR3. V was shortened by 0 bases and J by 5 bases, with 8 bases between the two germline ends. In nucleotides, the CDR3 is TGTGCCAGCAGCTTGGGAACCGTTTATGGCTACACCTTC. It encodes CASSLGTVYGYTF.

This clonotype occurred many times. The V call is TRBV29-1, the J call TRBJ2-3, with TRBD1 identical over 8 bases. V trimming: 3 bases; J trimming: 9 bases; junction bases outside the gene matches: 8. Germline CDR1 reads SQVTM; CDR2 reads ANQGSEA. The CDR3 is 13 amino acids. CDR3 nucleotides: TGCAGCGTTGAGCCCAGGGGGCGCGGAACGCAGTATTTT. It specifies CSVEPRGRGTQYF.

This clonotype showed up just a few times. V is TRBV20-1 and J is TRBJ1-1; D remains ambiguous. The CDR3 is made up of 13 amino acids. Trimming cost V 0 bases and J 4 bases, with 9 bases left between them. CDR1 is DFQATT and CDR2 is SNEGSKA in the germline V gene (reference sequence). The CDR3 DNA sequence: TGCAGTGCTAGAGACAAGGGTCCCACTGAAGCTTTCTTT. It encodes CSARDKGPTEAFF.

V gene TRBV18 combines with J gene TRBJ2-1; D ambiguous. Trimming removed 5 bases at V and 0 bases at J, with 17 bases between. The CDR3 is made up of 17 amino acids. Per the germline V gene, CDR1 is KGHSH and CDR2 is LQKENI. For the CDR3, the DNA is TGTGCCAGCTCATTAGGCCTGTTGACCCTCTCCTACAATGAGCAGTTCTTC. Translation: CASSLGLLTLSYNEQFF.

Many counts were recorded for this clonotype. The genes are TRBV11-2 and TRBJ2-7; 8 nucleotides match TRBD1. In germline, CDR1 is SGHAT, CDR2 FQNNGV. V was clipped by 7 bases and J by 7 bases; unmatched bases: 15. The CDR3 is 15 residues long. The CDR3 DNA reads TGTGCCAGCATCCCCCTGCCCAGGGGGCGAAAAGAGCAGTACTTC. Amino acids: CASIPLPRGRKEQYF.

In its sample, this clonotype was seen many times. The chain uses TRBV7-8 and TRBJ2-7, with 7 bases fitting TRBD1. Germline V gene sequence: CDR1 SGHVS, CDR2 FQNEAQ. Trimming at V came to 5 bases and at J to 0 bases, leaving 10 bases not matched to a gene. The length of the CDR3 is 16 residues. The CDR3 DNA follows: TGTGCCAGCAGCCGCCACAGGGGCGCCAGCTCCTACGAGCAGTACGTC. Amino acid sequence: CASSRHRGASSYEQYV.

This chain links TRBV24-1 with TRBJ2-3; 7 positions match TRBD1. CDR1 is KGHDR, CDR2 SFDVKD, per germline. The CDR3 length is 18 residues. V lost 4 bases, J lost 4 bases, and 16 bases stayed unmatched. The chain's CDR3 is CATSESYRGGYDADTQYF. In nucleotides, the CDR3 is TGTGCCACCAGTGAGTCGTACAGGGGTGGTTATGACGCAGATACGCAGTATTTT.

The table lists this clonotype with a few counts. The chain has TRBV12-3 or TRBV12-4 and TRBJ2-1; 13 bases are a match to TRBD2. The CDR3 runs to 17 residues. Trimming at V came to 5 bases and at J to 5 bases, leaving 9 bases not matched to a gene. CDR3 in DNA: TGTGCCAGCAGTCCATCGCGGGGACTAGCGGGGCACAATGAGCAGTTCTTC. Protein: CASSPSRGLAGHNEQFF.

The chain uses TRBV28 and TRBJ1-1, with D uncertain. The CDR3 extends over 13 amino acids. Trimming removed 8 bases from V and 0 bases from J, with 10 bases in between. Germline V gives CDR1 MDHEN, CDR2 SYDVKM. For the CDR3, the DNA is TGTGCCAGCCGTAGGGTGATGAACACTGAAGCTTTCTTT. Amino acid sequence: CASRRVMNTEAFF.

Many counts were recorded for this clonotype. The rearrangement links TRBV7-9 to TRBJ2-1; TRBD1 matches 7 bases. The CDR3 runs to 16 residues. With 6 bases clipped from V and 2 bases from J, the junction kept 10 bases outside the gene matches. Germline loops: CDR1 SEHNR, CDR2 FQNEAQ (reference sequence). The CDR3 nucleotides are TGTGCCAGCAGTTACCCTCGACAGGGCACCTACAATGAGCAGTTCTTC. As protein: CASSYPRQGTYNEQFF.

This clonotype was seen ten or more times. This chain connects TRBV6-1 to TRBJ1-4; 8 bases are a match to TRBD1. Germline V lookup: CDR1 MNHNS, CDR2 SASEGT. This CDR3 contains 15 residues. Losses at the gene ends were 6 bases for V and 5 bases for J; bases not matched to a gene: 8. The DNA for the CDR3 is TGTGCCAGCAGACCTGGACAGGGCGTCAATGAAAAACTGTTTTTT. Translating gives CASRPGQGVNEKLFF.

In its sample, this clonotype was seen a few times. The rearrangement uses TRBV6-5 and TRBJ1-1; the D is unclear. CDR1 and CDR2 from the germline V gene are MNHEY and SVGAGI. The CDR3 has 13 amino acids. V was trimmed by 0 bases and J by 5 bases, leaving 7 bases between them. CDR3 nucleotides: TGTGCCAGCAGTTACTCGGAGTGGACTGAAGCTTTCTTT. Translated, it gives CASSYSEWTEAFF.

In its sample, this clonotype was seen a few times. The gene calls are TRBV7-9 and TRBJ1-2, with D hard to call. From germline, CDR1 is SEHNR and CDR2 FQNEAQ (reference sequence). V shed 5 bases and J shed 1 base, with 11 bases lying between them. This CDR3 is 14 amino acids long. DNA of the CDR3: TGTGCCAGCAGCCCCCCCAACAGTAACTATGGCTACACCTTC. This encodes CASSPPNSNYGYTF. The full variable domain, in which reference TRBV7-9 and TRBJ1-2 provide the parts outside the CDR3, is DTGVSQNPRHKITKRGQNVTFRCDPISEHNRLYWYRQTLGQGPEFLTYFQNEAQLEKSRLLSDRFSAERPKGSFSTLEIQRTEQGDSAMYLCASSPPNSNYGYTFGSGTRLTVV.

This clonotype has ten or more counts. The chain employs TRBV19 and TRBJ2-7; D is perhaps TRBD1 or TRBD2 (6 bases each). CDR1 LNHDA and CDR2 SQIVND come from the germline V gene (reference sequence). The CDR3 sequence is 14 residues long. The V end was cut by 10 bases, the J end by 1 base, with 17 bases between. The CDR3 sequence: CATATGALSYEQYF. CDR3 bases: TGTGCCACCGCTACGGGGGCCCTTTCCTACGAGCAGTACTTC.

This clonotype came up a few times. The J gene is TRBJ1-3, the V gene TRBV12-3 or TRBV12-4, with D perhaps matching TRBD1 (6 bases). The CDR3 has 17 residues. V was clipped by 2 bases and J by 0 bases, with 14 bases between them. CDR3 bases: TGTGCCAGCAGTTTACCCTTAGGACAGATCTCTGGAAACACCATATATTTT. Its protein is CASSLPLGQISGNTIYF.

CDR3: CASSQQKGFSGDTQYF. CDR3 in DNA: TGCGCCAGCAGCCAGCAAAAGGGGTTTTCGGGGGATACGCAGTATTTT. The V call is TRBV4-3, the J call TRBJ2-3; D possibly uses TRBD1 or TRBD2 (5 bases each). The CDR3 spans 16 residues. CDR1 is LGHNA, CDR2 YSLEER, per germline. Between the trimmed V and J ends, which lost 3 bases and 6 bases, there was a span of 19 bases.

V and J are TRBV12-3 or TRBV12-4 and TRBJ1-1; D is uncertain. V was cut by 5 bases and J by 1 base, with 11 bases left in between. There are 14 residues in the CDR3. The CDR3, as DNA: TGTGCCAGCAGTGCCCCATCTGGGAACACTGAAGCTTTCTTT. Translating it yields CASSAPSGNTEAFF.

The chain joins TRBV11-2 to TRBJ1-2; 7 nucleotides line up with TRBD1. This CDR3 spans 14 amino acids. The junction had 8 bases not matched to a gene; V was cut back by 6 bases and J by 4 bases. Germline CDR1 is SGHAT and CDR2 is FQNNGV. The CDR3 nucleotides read TGTGCCAGCAGTCCGGACAGGACCATCTATGGCTACACCTTC. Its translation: CASSPDRTIYGYTF.

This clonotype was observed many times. The CDR3 nucleotides are TGTGCCAGCTCTCGAGGGACCGCCTACGAGCAGTACGTC. This codes for CASSRGTAYEQYV. V is TRBV18 and J is TRBJ2-7; either TRBD1 or TRBD2 may supply D (5 bases each). This CDR3 spans 13 amino acids. From germline, CDR1 is KGHSH and CDR2 LQKENI. V was pared by 6 bases and J by 2 bases, with 11 bases between.

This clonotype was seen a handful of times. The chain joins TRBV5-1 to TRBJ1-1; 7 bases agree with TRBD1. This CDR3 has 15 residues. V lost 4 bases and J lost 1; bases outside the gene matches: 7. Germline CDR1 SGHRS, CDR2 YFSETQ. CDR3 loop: CASSDGRGTNTEAFF. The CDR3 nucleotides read TGCGCCAGCAGCGACGGCAGGGGGACGAACACTGAAGCTTTCTTT.

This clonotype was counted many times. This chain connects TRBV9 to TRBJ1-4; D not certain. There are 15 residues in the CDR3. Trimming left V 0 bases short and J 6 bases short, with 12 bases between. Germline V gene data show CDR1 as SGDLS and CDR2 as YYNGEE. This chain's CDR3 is CASSVGPPRHEKLFF. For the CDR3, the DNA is TGTGCCAGCAGCGTAGGACCCCCTAGACATGAAAAACTGTTTTTT.

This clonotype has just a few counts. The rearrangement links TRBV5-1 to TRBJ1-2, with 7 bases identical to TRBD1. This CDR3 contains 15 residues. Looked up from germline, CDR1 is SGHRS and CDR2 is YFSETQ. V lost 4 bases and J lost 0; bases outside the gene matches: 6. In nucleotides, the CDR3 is TGCGCCAGCAGCCTTCAGACAGGGACTAACTATGGCTACACCTTC. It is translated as CASSLQTGTNYGYTF. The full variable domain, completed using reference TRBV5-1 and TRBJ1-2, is KAGVTQTPRYLIKTRGQQVTLSCSPISGHRSVSWYQQTPGQGLQFLFEYFSETQRNKGNFPGRFSGRQFSNSRSEMNVSTLELGDSALYLCASSLQTGTNYGYTFGSGTRLTVV.

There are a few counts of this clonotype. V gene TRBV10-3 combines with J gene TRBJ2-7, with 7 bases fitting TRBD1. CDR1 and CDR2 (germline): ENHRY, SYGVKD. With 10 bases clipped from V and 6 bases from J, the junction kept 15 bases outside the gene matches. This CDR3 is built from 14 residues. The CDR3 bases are TGTGCCAACTCGCAGACAGGGCCCAACTGCGAGCAGTACTTC. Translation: CANSQTGPNCEQYF.

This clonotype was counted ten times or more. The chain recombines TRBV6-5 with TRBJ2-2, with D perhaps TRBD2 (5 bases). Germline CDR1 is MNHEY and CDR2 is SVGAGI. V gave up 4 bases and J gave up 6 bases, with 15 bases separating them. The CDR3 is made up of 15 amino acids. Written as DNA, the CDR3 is TGTGCCAGCAGTTTGGGAGAGGGCGTTGCCGGGGAGCTGTTTTTT. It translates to CASSLGEGVAGELFF.

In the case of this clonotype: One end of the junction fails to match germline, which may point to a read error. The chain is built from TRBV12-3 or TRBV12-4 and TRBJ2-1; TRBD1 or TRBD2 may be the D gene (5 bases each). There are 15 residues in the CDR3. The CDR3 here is CASSTPGQRYTEQFF. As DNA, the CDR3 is TGTGCCAGCAGTACCCCGGGGCAGCGGTACACTGAGCAGTTCTTC.